This T cell receptor (beta chain) was profiled in a study of T-cell memory formation after mild COVID-19. The V segment lost 2 bases and the J segment 0 bases; nucleotides outside the gene matches: 10. Germline CDR1 DFQATT, CDR2 SNEGSKA (reference sequence). This CDR3 has 17 residues. TCRdb re-derived calls from the 5' RACE reads in MiXCR, one entry per CDR3 protein. The sample contains under 450,000 distinct CDR3 sequences, about a quarter of which appear only once. The V call is TRBV20-1, the J call TRBJ2-7, with 10 bases lining up with TRBD2. The source is an adult woman who had mild COVID-19 (a few samples of this study predate the infection). Cell type and time point are not known. Sequenced sample: PBMCs or a T cell subset sorted from them (not recorded which). Written as DNA, the CDR3 is TGCAGTGCTAGAAACCCCAGGGGACTAGCGCTCTCCTACGAGCAGTACTTC. Its protein is CSARNPRGLALSYEQYF.